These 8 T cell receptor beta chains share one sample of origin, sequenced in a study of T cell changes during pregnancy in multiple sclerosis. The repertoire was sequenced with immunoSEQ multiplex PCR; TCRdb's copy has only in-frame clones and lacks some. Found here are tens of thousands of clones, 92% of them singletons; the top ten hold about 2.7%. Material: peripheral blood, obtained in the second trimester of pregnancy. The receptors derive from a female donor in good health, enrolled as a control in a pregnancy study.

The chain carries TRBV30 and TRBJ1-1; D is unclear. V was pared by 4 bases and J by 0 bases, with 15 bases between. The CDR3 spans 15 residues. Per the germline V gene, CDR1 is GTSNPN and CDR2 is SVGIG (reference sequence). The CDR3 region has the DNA TGTGCCTGGATGGGCCGAGCATACATGAACACTGAAGCTTTCTTT. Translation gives CAWMGRAYMNTEAFF.

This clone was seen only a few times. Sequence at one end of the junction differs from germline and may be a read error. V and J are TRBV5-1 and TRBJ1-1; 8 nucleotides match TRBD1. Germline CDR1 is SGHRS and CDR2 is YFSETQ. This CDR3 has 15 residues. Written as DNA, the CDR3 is TGCGCCAGCAGCCCCCGTAGACAGGGGAACCCTGAAGCTTTCTTT. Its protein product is CASSPRRQGNPEAFF.

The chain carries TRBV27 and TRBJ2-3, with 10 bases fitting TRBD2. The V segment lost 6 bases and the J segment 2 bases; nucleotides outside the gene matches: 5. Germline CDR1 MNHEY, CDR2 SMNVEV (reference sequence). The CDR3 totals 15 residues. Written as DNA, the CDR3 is TGTGCCAGCAGGGTGCTAGCGGGAGCCACAGATACGCAGTATTTT. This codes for CASRVLAGATDTQYF.

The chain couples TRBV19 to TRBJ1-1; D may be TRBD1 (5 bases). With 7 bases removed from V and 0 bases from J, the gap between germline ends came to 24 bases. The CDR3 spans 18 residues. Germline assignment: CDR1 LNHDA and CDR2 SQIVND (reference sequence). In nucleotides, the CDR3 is TGTGCCAGTATTCCGGAGGGGCGAGGAAGCAACATGAACACTGAAGCTTTCTTT. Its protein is CASIPEGRGSNMNTEAFF.

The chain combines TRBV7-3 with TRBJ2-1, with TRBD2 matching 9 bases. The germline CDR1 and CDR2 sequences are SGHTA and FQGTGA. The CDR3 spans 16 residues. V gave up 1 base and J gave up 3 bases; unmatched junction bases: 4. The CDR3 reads CASSLSPSGVYNEQFF. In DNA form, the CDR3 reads TGTGCCAGCAGCTTAAGTCCTAGCGGGGTCTACAATGAGCAGTTCTTC.

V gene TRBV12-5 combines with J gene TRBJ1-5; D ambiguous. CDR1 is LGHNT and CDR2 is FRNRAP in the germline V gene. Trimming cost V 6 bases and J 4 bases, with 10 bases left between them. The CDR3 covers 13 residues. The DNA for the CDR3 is TGTGCTAGTGGGGGCGGGAGAAATCAGCCCCAGCATTTT. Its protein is CASGGGRNQPQHF. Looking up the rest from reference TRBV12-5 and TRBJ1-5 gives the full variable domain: DARVTQTPRHKVTEMGQEVTMRCQPILGHNTVFWYRQTMMQGLELLAYFRNRAPLDDSGMPKDRFSAEMPDATLATLKIQPSEPRDSAVYFCASGGGRNQPQHFGDGTRLSIL.

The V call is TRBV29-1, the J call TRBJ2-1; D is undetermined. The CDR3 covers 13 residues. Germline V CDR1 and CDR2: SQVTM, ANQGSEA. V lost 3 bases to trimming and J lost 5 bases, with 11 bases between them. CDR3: CSVDRPGNNEQFF. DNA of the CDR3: TGCAGCGTTGACCGGCCGGGTAACAATGAGCAGTTCTTC.

CDR3 bases: TGCGCCAGCAGCTTGGTTCTAGCGGAGACCTACGAGCAGTACTTC. The encoded protein is CASSLVLAETYEQYF. V usage is TRBV5-1 and J usage is TRBJ2-7; the match to TRBD2 covers 7 bases. This CDR3 has 15 residues. The germline V gene has CDR1 SGHRS and CDR2 YFSETQ. The J segment lost 2 bases and the V segment lost 0 bases, leaving 5 bases of the junction unmatched. The full variable domain, in which reference TRBV5-1 and TRBJ2-7 provide the parts outside the CDR3, is KAGVTQTPRYLIKTRGQQVTLSCSPISGHRSVSWYQQTPGQGLQFLFEYFSETQRNKGNFPGRFSGRQFSNSRSEMNVSTLELGDSALYLCASSLVLAETYEQYFGPGTRLTVT.